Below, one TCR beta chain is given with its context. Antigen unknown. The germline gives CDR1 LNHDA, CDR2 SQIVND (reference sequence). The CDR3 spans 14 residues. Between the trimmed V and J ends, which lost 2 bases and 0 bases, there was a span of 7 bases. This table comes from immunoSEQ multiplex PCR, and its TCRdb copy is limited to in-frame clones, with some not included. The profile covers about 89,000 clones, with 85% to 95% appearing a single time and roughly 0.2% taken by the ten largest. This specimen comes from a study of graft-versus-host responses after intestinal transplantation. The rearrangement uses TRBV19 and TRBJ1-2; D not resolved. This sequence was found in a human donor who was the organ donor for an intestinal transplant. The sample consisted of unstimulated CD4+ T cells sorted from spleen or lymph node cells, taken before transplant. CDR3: CASSIQVPNYGYTF. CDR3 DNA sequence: TGTGCCAGTAGTATACAGGTCCCTAACTATGGCTACACCTTC.